This passage covers 29 T cell receptor beta chains from one sample sequenced in a study of T cell changes during pregnancy in multiple sclerosis. Libraries were prepared by immunoSEQ multiplex PCR; TCRdb keeps only in-frame clonotypes and omits some of them. The data hold more than 85,000 clones, with around 93% observed a single time. Specimen: peripheral blood, collected in the third trimester of pregnancy. The receptor set was obtained from a female donor in good health, enrolled as a control in a pregnancy study.

The genes are TRBV6-4 and TRBJ2-4; 7 nucleotides agree with TRBD2. The CDR3 spans 16 residues. CDR1 and CDR2 from the germline V gene are MRHNA and SNTAGT. J lost 4 bases, V lost 4 bases, and 10 bases had no gene match. The CDR3 DNA reads TGTGCCAGCAGTGGCCTCATGGGGCGGGAGAAAAACATTCAGTACTTC. Amino acids: CASSGLMGREKNIQYF.

The chain joins TRBV27 to TRBJ2-7, with 12 bases fitting TRBD2. The CDR3 spans 16 residues. Germline CDR1 MNHEY, CDR2 SMNVEV (reference sequence). Trimming removed 1 base from V and 3 bases from J; junction bases left unmatched: 4. CDR3 DNA: TGTGCCAGCAGTTTATTGGCTAGCGGGAGGGTCTACGAGCAGTACTTC. Protein sequence: CASSLLASGRVYEQYF.

The rearrangement joins TRBV5-6 to TRBJ2-7; 8 nucleotides line up with TRBD1. Trimming took 9 bases from V and 3 from J; bases not matched to a gene: 8. The germline V gene encodes CDR1 SGHDT and CDR2 YYEEEE. The CDR3 sequence is 13 residues long. CDR3 bases: TGTGCCACCCACAGGGGGACAGTCTACGAGCAGTACTTC. This codes for CATHRGTVYEQYF.

This chain links TRBV30 with TRBJ2-6; 7 nucleotides align to TRBD2. Trimming at V came to 8 bases and at J to 0 bases, leaving 13 bases not matched to a gene. Germline V gene lookup returns CDR1 GTSNPN and CDR2 SVGIG (reference sequence). The CDR3 extends over 17 amino acids. The CDR3 sequence: CAGDLAGVSSGANVLTF. The CDR3 bases are TGTGCCGGGGACTTAGCGGGCGTCAGCTCTGGGGCCAACGTCCTGACTTTC.

The chain employs TRBV19 and TRBJ2-7; D possibly corresponds to TRBD2 (6 bases). CDR1 and CDR2 (germline): LNHDA, SQIVND (reference sequence). V was pared by 3 bases and J by 2 bases, with 17 bases between. This CDR3 has 16 amino acids. CDR3 region: CASSMRGKAAAYEQYF. CDR3 in DNA: TGTGCCAGTAGTATGCGCGGGAAAGCGGCCGCCTACGAGCAGTACTTC.

The chain carries TRBV19 and TRBJ2-7, with D tentatively TRBD1 (8 bases). The germline V gene encodes CDR1 LNHDA and CDR2 SQIVND (reference sequence). The germline V and J ends were trimmed by 6 bases and 7 bases, with 22 bases remaining between them. This CDR3 has 15 residues. The CDR3 loop reads CASSQGTGAAGEQYF. As DNA, the CDR3 is TGTGCCAGTAGCCAGGGGACAGGTGCAGCGGGGGAGCAGTACTTC.

The V gene is TRBV5-1, the J gene TRBJ2-7; unclear D gene. Trimming cost V 6 bases and J 0 bases, with 13 bases left between them. CDR3 size: 14 residues. Germline V lookup: CDR1 SGHRS, CDR2 YFSETQ. As DNA, the CDR3 is TGCGCCAGCAAGGTTGGGCCCAGCTCCTACGAGCAGTACTTC. Translation gives CASKVGPSSYEQYF.

This chain links TRBV5-1 with TRBJ1-1, with a possible D match to TRBD1 (5 bases). Per germline, CDR1 SGHRS and CDR2 YFSETQ. CDR3 length equals 15 residues. Trimming pared 4 bases from V and 3 bases from J, leaving 16 bases between. CDR3 protein: CASSRSEGRDTEAFF. CDR3 bases: TGCGCCAGCAGCCGTTCGGAGGGGCGGGACACTGAAGCTTTCTTT.

V gene TRBV27 combines with J gene TRBJ2-1; unclear D gene. The CDR3 runs 15 residues. The V gene's germline CDR1 is MNHEY and CDR2 SMNVEV (reference sequence). The V end was cut by 6 bases, the J end by 0 bases, with 12 bases between. The CDR3 DNA follows: TGTGCCAGCAGACCCGACTCGAGCTCCTACAATGAGCAGTTCTTC. It is translated as CASRPDSSSYNEQFF.

This clone turned up a few times. The chain links TRBV5-1 to TRBJ1-1; tentatively, D is TRBD1 (5 bases). Trimming stripped 5 bases from V and 0 bases from J, with 8 bases between. The CDR3 extends over 13 amino acids. Germline CDR1 reads SGHRS; CDR2 reads YFSETQ. Here the CDR3 reads CASRRQLNTEAFF. The CDR3 DNA reads as TGCGCCAGCAGGAGACAGTTGAACACTGAAGCTTTCTTT. The full variable domain, with the rest looked up from reference TRBV5-1 and TRBJ1-1, is KAGVTQTPRYLIKTRGQQVTLSCSPISGHRSVSWYQQTPGQGLQFLFEYFSETQRNKGNFPGRFSGRQFSNSRSEMNVSTLELGDSALYLCASRRQLNTEAFFGQGTRLTVV.

J is TRBJ2-7 and V is TRBV9, with TRBD2 identical over 12 bases. V lost 10 bases to trimming and J lost 3 bases; unmatched junction nucleotides: 20. The CDR3 is 18 amino acids. Germline V lookup: CDR1 SGDLS, CDR2 YYNGEE. The CDR3: CAPKKGRGTSGLYYEQYF. In DNA form, the CDR3 reads TGTGCCCCAAAGAAAGGCCGCGGGACTAGCGGGCTCTACTACGAGCAGTACTTC.

V gene TRBV11-2 combines with J gene TRBJ2-7; D not resolved. The germline V gene has CDR1 SGHAT and CDR2 FQNNGV. The CDR3 has 12 residues. Trimming cost V 4 bases and J 0 bases, with 4 bases left between them. CDR3 region: CASSSGSYEQYF. The CDR3 DNA sequence: TGTGCCAGCAGCTCCGGCTCCTACGAGCAGTACTTC. Drawing the rest from reference TRBV11-2 and TRBJ2-7, the complete variable domain is EAGVAQSPRYKIIEKRQSVAFWCNPISGHATLYWYQQILGQGPKLLIQFQNNGVVDDSQLPKDRFSAERLKGVDSTLKIQPAKLEDSAVYLCASSSGSYEQYFGPGTRLTVT.

In its sample, this clone was seen a few times. The V call is TRBV4-2, the J call TRBJ1-2; D remains ambiguous. V shed 4 bases and J shed 5 bases, with 20 bases lying between them. The CDR3 loop spans 16 amino acids. Germline assignment: CDR1 LGHNA and CDR2 YNFKEQ. The CDR3 here is CASSPTVSASAYGYTF. CDR3 bases: TGTGCCAGCAGCCCCACGGTGTCCGCATCCGCGTATGGCTACACCTTC.

A few counts support this clone. The chain employs TRBV6-1 and TRBJ2-2, with 13 bases lining up with TRBD2. Germline-derived CDR1 and CDR2 are MNHNS and SASEGT. V gave up 4 bases and J gave up 1 base; unmatched junction bases: 0. The CDR3 covers 16 residues. CDR3 region: CASSGLAGGNTGELFF. CDR3 in DNA: TGTGCCAGCAGTGGACTAGCGGGAGGGAACACCGGGGAGCTGTTTTTT.

J is TRBJ2-2 and V is TRBV23-1, with TRBD1 as a possible D gene (5 bases). TRBV23-1 is given ORF status, its function remaining uncertain. The CDR3 contains 19 residues. Trimming took off 2 bases at V and 2 bases at J, with 21 bases between the two ends. In DNA, the CDR3 is TGCGCCAGCAGTCAAATCCCCGGAAAACAGGAGTATAACACCGGGGAGCTGTTTTTT. As protein: CASSQIPGKQEYNTGELFF.

The chain carries TRBV5-1 and TRBJ1-4, with 7 bases matching TRBD1. The germline gives CDR1 SGHRS, CDR2 YFSETQ. This CDR3 contains 16 residues. Unmatched junction bases numbered 8, after V lost 3 bases and J lost 3 bases. This CDR3 is CASSSSTGEANEKLFF. CDR3 in DNA: TGCGCCAGCAGCTCCAGTACAGGGGAGGCTAATGAAAAACTGTTTTTT.

The chain combines TRBV4-1 with TRBJ2-7, with 9 positions matching TRBD1. V lost 4 bases, J lost 6 bases, and 13 bases stayed unmatched. Germline V gene data show CDR1 as MGHRA and CDR2 as YSYEKL. CDR3 size: 16 residues. CDR3 sequence (DNA): TGCGCCAGCAGCCCCACAGGGGGACAGGGAAAGGTCGAGCAGTACTTC. This sequence encodes CASSPTGGQGKVEQYF.

The genes are TRBV6-5 and TRBJ2-7; no reliable D call. Germline loops: CDR1 MNHEY, CDR2 SVGAGI. There are 15 residues in the CDR3. V lost 6 bases and J 2 bases, leaving 17 bases between the germline ends. The CDR3, as DNA: TGTGCCAGCAGCCATACCACTAAGGCCCCCTACGAGCAGTACTTC. It yields the protein CASSHTTKAPYEQYF.

The chain links TRBV27 to TRBJ2-1; the D gene is possibly TRBD2 (5 bases). V shed 8 bases and J shed 6 bases, with 11 bases lying between them. Germline CDR1 reads MNHEY; CDR2 reads SMNVEV (reference sequence). The CDR3 covers 12 residues. CDR3 bases: TGTGCCAGCTGCTCGGACTGCAATGAGCAGTTCTTC. It is translated as CASCSDCNEQFF.

J is TRBJ2-7 and V is TRBV7-9; maybe TRBD2 (5 bases). Trimming pared 1 base from V and 7 bases from J, leaving 11 bases between. The CDR3 extends over 13 amino acids. Germline V gene lookup returns CDR1 SEHNR and CDR2 FQNEAQ (reference sequence). CDR3 loop: CASSLDPGGEQYF. The CDR3 DNA follows: TGTGCCAGCAGCTTAGACCCGGGCGGGGAGCAGTACTTC.

The CDR3, as DNA: TGTGCCAGCAGCTTAGCTAGCTCCTACGAGCAGTACTTC. Translated, it gives CASSLASSYEQYF. The chain couples TRBV7-8 to TRBJ2-7; D ambiguous. CDR1 and CDR2 from the germline V gene are SGHVS and FQNEAQ. The CDR3 loop spans 13 amino acids. V lost 0 bases, J lost 0 bases, and 3 bases lay in between.

This sequence joins TRBV27 and TRBJ2-1; 9 bases fit TRBD2. V was clipped by 3 bases and J by 8 bases; unmatched bases: 17. This CDR3 has 18 residues. Germline V CDR1 and CDR2: MNHEY, SMNVEV (reference sequence). The DNA of the CDR3 is TGTGCCAGCAGTTTTTCCCCCCCCCTAGCGGGAAGAGTAGATGAGCAGTTCTTC. Protein product: CASSFSPPLAGRVDEQFF.

The chain employs TRBV21-1 and TRBJ2-2; TRBD2 reflects the table's D call only, with no check against the DNA. TRBV21-1 is shown as a pseudogene. This CDR3 spans 16 amino acids. CDR3: CASSLRPGRSTGELFF. The CDR3 DNA follows: TGTGCCAGCAGCCTTCGACCCGGGAGAAGCACCGGGGAGCTGTTTTTT.

This clone occurred once. This chain joins TRBV27 and TRBJ2-1, with 15 bases matching TRBD2. Germline V gene lookup returns CDR1 MNHEY and CDR2 SMNVEV (reference sequence). CDR3 length: 18 residues. The V gene end was trimmed by 3 bases and the J gene end by 2 bases; junction bases not matched to a gene: 5. The CDR3 is CASSLRTSGRAAYNEQFF. As DNA, the CDR3 is TGTGCCAGCAGTTTGCGGACTAGCGGGAGGGCCGCCTACAATGAGCAGTTCTTC.

This CDR3 is CASTTGLEYEQYF. In nucleotides, the CDR3 is TGTGCCAGCACCACCGGACTGGAGTACGAGCAGTACTTC. V usage is TRBV28 and J usage is TRBJ2-7; tentatively, D is TRBD2 (5 bases). The ends were cut back, 7 bases at V and 4 bases at J, with 14 bases in the middle. CDR3 length: 13 amino acids. Germline CDR1 and CDR2: MDHEN and SYDVKM.

The V call is TRBV19, the J call TRBJ1-2; no reliable D call. This CDR3 spans 14 amino acids. Germline CDR1 is LNHDA and CDR2 is SQIVND (reference sequence). V was trimmed by 3 bases and J by 0 bases, leaving 8 bases between them. CDR3 in DNA: TGTGCCAGTAGTATGGAAACAGCTAACTATGGCTACACCTTC. Encoded protein: CASSMETANYGYTF. Using reference TRBV19 and TRBJ1-2 for the parts outside the CDR3, the full variable domain is DGGITQSPKYLFRKEGQNVTLSCEQNLNHDAMYWYRQDPGQGLRLIYYSQIVNDFQKGDIAEGYSVSREKKESFPLTVTSAQKNPTAFYLCASSMETANYGYTFGSGTRLTVV.

CDR3 DNA: TGCAGCGTTGAGCCTAGCTCTAGCACAGATACGCAGTATTTT. This sequence encodes CSVEPSSSTDTQYF. The chain is built from TRBV29-1 and TRBJ2-3; maybe TRBD2 (5 bases). Trimming shortened V by 3 bases and J by 0 bases, and 10 bases separated the two germline ends. The germline V gene has CDR1 SQVTM and CDR2 ANQGSEA. The CDR3 extends over 14 amino acids.

This clone was seen more than once but under ten times. The chain joins TRBV19 to TRBJ1-3; D not resolved. The germline V gene has CDR1 LNHDA and CDR2 SQIVND (reference sequence). Between the trimmed V and J ends, which lost 3 bases and 0 bases, there was a span of 6 bases. This CDR3 is built from 14 residues. DNA of the CDR3: TGTGCCAGTAGTATCGGAGCCTCTGGAAACACCATATATTTT. Amino acid sequence: CASSIGASGNTIYF.

The chain employs TRBV6-6 and TRBJ2-7; 7 positions match TRBD1. The J segment lost 6 bases and the V segment lost 2 bases, leaving 1 base of the junction unmatched. The CDR3 consists of 12 residues. From germline, CDR1 is MNHNY and CDR2 SVGAGI (reference sequence). CDR3 in amino acids: CASSYTGAEQYF. In nucleotides, the CDR3 is TGTGCCAGCAGTTACACAGGGGCCGAGCAGTACTTC.